This TCR beta chain was identified in a study of tumor and adjacent non-tumor tissue in lung cancer. Overall study: Histology: under 15 adenocarcinoma, a couple of squamous cell carcinoma, 1 small cell lung cancer. Samples averaged roughly 4.2 million productive TCRbeta reads each. Regarding the study as a whole: Tumor TCR diversity, when higher, was linked to shorter survival.

This CDR3 region has 15 residues. The germline V and J ends were trimmed by 0 bases and 0 bases, with 6 bases remaining between them. Germline CDR1 MGHRA, CDR2 YSYEKL. Three rounds of nested PCR, following a modified ARM-PCR protocol, produced the TCRbeta library. MiXCR was run by TCRdb on the multiplex PCR reads, yielding one entry per CDR3 protein. Of some 200,000 distinct CDR3 sequences in the sample, around 70% were seen once. This clonotype was observed a few times. Its specificity is unknown. No cell sorting was done before RNA was extracted from the tissue. The rearrangement uses TRBV4-1 and TRBJ1-5; D uncertain. This receptor was obtained from a man between 60 and 70 years old with non-small cell lung cancer. Input material: lung tumor tissue. CDR3 nucleotides: TGCGCCAGCAGCCAAGATATAACTAGCAATCAGCCCCAGCATTTT. It yields the protein CASSQDITSNQPQHF.